This TCR beta chain is drawn from a study of T cell repertoires in cytomegalovirus infection (dated by TCRdb to about 2019). With respect to the entire study: The peptide stimulations were aimed at well-studied HLA-B-restricted epitopes as well as recently identified HLA-C-restricted CMV epitopes, whose presentation resists viral immunomodulation. Donor HLA type was relevant to the analysis, as public TCR beta signatures indicated carriage of CMV infection together with the matching HLA type.

Points the paper makes about the study in general: In both this cohort and an independent roughly 350-donor cohort, the cumulative frequency of public TCR beta family members distinguished carriers of CMV infection plus the relevant HLA type. The ex vivo response was dominated by HLA-C-restricted CMV-specific TCR beta clonotypes, which also provided the single most frequent clonotype in two of eight donors.

Sequenced on an Illumina HiSeq 1500. TCRdb ran its own pipeline on the public reads, namely fastp trimming at Q25 and MiXCR clone calling, and kept in-frame beta chains. CDR3 protein sequences are deduplicated, and each keeps its most common genes and DNA. This sample holds a few hundred thousand distinct CDR3 sequences; around two fifths were observed only once. The top ten hold 40% to 60% of the sample. V is clipped by 2 bases and J by 6 bases, and the sequence between their germline boundaries is 12 bases long. From cysteine to phenylalanine, the CDR3 is 14 amino acids long. Here the CDR3 DNA is all that survives: 42 bases in frame from base 1. The germline V gene sets CDR1 to SGHAT and CDR2 to FQNNGV. The sample's treatment or condition, from its label and the paper: in vitro stimulation with specific CMV peptide epitopes to enrich CMV-specific T cells. In its sample, this clonotype was seen a few times. Which antigen it targets is not known. Base qualities were left out, and no much larger clone turns up one base away.

The sequence is built from TRBV11-2 and TRBJ2-3; the D gene identity is not certain. The receptor was derived from a human donor in good health (CMV status not recorded). Some clones in this sample may be carry-over from other donors' samples. The sequences come from cultured PBMCs, collected from culture after CMV antigen stimulation. The nucleotides are TGTGCCAGCAGCTTAAGGATCACTCCGGATACGCAGTATTTT. This sequence encodes CASSLRITPDTQYF.